This T cell receptor (beta chain) was recovered during a study of CD8 T cells in ankylosing spondylitis. Of note for this clonotype: Its antigen is unidentified.

Study results and limitations: Characteristic of ankylosing spondylitis blood, it appeared, was a TCR beta motif comprising about 8 highly homologous variants.

Trimming removed 0 bases at V and 4 bases at J, with 8 bases between. Germline V lookup: CDR1 SGHRS, CDR2 YFSETQ. This CDR3 has 13 residues. TCRdb re-called the 5' RACE reads with MiXCR, one entry per CDR3 protein. Counted here are under 450,000 distinct CDR3 sequences, approximately 17% occurring once; the ten biggest clones make up approximately 0.97%. The V and J genes are TRBV5-1 and TRBJ2-7; D is unresolved. Sequenced: blood, either unsorted or a sorted T cell fraction (not recorded which). The sequence derives from a male donor with ankylosing spondylitis. Here the CDR3 DNA reads TGCGCCAGCAGCTTGGCACCGCTATACGAGCAGTACTTC. Residues: CASSLAPLYEQYF.